This is a list of T cell receptor beta chains from one sample in a study of blood T cells in healthy people across ages. MiXCR, run by TCRdb on the 5' RACE reads, gives a single entry per CDR3 protein. The table shows roughly 800,000 distinct CDR3 sequences, with 55% to 70% occurring only once. The sequenced sample consisted of blood. The receptors stem from a man aged 30 to 45 in good health. Each CDR3 is given with its conserved first and last residue. The D gene is left open where the match is weak. For some rows the clone size is stated as once, few or many, or as a class when expanded; others skip it.

v_gene	abundance	d_gene	j_gene	CDR3aa	CDR3nt
TRBV7-9	few	.	TRBJ2-6	CASSPSAGANVLTF	TGTGCCAGCAGCCCCTCTGCTGGGGCCAACGTCCTGACTTTC
TRBV10-3	.	.	TRBJ1-5	CAINRENQPQHF	TGTGCCATAAACAGGGAGAATCAGCCCCAGCATTTT
TRBV3-1	few	.	TRBJ1-6	CASSPSLYSPLHF	TGTGCCAGCAGCCCCAGCCTATATTCACCCCTCCACTTT
TRBV6-5	few	.	TRBJ2-6	CASSYSGTGANVLTF	TGTGCCAGCAGTTACAGTGGGACTGGGGCCAACGTCCTGACTTTC
TRBV12-3/TRBV12-4	.	.	TRBJ1-2	CASSPRIQEAFGYTF	TGTGCCAGCAGTCCGCGGATCCAAGAAGCGTTTGGCTACACCTTC
TRBV5-5	once	.	TRBJ2-7	CASSFIGDYEQYF	TGTGCCAGCAGCTTTATAGGGGACTACGAGCAGTACTTC
TRBV20-1	.	.	TRBJ2-5	CNAEPGETQYF	TGCAATGCTGAACCGGGAGAGACCCAGTACTTC
TRBV5-6	.	.	TRBJ2-7	CASSPPSGFRGYEQYF	TGTGCCAGCAGCCCCCCCTCAGGGTTCAGGGGCTACGAGCAGTACTTC
TRBV7-2	few	.	TRBJ2-7	CASSQGGFGWDRFREQYF	TGTGCCAGCAGCCAAGGTGGTTTCGGGTGGGACCGCTTTCGCGAGCAGTACTTC
TRBV6-8	many	.	TRBJ2-7	CASRGKGGYEQYF	TGTGCCAGCCGGGGCAAAGGCGGCTACGAGCAGTACTTC
TRBV21-1	.	.	TRBJ2-7	CASTLHPGRYGAYEQYF	TGTGCCAGCACCCTTCACCCCGGGCGGTATGGGGCCTACGAGCAGTACTTC
TRBV11-2	.	TRBD2	TRBJ2-3	CASSRREVLYF	TGTGCCAGCAGCCGGCGGGAGGTTCTGTATTTT
TRBV19	.	TRBD1	TRBJ1-5	CASSTIQGDQPQHF	TGTGCCAGTAGTACCATCCAGGGGGATCAGCCCCAGCATTTT
TRBV6-5	.	.	TRBJ2-7	CASRKGDLTYEQYF	TGTGCCAGCAGGAAGGGGGATCTTACCTACGAGCAGTACTTC
TRBV6-6	.	.	TRBJ1-5	CASYQGTLSNQPQHF	TGTGCCAGTTATCAAGGGACATTGAGCAATCAGCCCCAGCATTTT
TRBV12-3/TRBV12-4	.	.	TRBJ1-2	CASSLRRDGYTF	TGTGCCAGCAGTTTACGAAGGGATGGCTACACCTTC
TRBV20-1	.	TRBD1	TRBJ1-2	CSAQPPGQGAGGYTF	TGCAGTGCCCAACCCCCGGGACAGGGGGCCGGAGGCTACACCTTC
TRBV6-2/TRBV6-3	.	TRBD2	TRBJ2-1	CASSDERDYDYNEQFF	TGTGCCAGCAGTGATGAACGGGACTACGATTACAATGAGCAGTTCTTC
TRBV7-9	.	.	TRBJ1-1	CASSFFSRGNTEAFF	TGTGCCAGCAGTTTTTTCAGCAGGGGGAACACTGAAGCTTTCTTT
TRBV10-3	few	.	TRBJ2-5	CAIRSGQLGDETQYF	TGTGCCATCAGATCTGGACAGCTCGGTGATGAGACCCAGTACTTC
TRBV20-1	.	.	TRBJ1-2	CSARDIVSNYGYTF	TGCAGTGCTAGAGATATAGTCTCTAACTATGGCTACACCTTC
TRBV20-1	.	TRBD2	TRBJ2-3	CSLEAGVMRDTQYF	TGCAGTCTCGAGGCGGGAGTGATGAGGGATACGCAGTATTTT
TRBV7-8	once	TRBD1	TRBJ2-5	CASSFGQGVFETQYF	TGTGCCAGCAGCTTTGGACAGGGGGTGTTTGAGACCCAGTACTTC
TRBV28	.	.	TRBJ1-2	CASRTTELYGYTF	TGTGCCAGCCGGACGACAGAGCTCTATGGCTACACCTTC
TRBV7-2	few	.	TRBJ2-1	CASRARGREQFF	TGTGCCAGCCGCGCGCGGGGGCGCGAGCAGTTCTTC
TRBV29-1	.	.	TRBJ2-1	CSVGGGALSYNEQFF	TGCAGCGTTGGCGGAGGAGCCCTAAGTTACAATGAGCAGTTCTTC